This T cell receptor (beta chain) was retrieved from a study of T-cell memory formation after mild COVID-19. Each CDR3 protein gets one entry after TCRdb re-called the 5' RACE reads with MiXCR. The sample has around 340,000 distinct CDR3 sequences, under 25% seen once. Trimming removed 8 bases from V and 3 bases from J; junction bases left unmatched: 3. The CDR3 loop spans 14 amino acids. The sequence came from an adult woman who had mild COVID-19 (a few samples of this study predate the infection). Cell type and time point are not known. The chain links TRBV12-3 or TRBV12-4 to TRBJ2-2, with TRBD2 identical over 10 bases. The sample consisted of PBMCs or a T cell subset sorted from them (not recorded which). CDR3 coding DNA: TGTGCCAGCGGACTAGCGGCACACACCGGGGAGCTGTTTTTT. This gives the protein CASGLAAHTGELFF.